Listed below are T cell receptor beta chains from one sample, sequenced in a study of PD-L1 blockade in urothelial cancer. Clones were sequenced by immunoSEQ multiplex PCR, and TCRdb holds only the in-frame ones, with some missing. Here the sample spans roughly 45,000 clones, roughly nine tenths being singletons. Sequenced here: PBMCs, sampled around atezolizumab (anti-PD-L1) treatment. The receptors were gathered from a man in his 60s with urothelial cancer. Both conserved end residues are part of each CDR3. A D gene is named only where the DNA matches it firmly. Expanded clones are given a class, and other clones once, few, many or no size at all.

D	length	V	size	J	CDR3	DNA
TRBD1	16	TRBV9	once	TRBJ2-5	CASSVGSDRMMETQYF	TGTGCCAGCAGCGTAGGATCGGACAGGATGATGGAGACCCAGTACTTC
.	13	TRBV2	.	TRBJ1-6	CASKGDGNSPLHF	TGTGCCAGCAAGGGGGATGGTAATTCACCCCTCCACTTT
.	14	TRBV10-2	.	TRBJ1-5	CASSDGGRNQPQHF	TGCGCCAGCAGTGATGGCGGTCGGAATCAGCCCCAGCATTTT
.	17	TRBV4-3	.	TRBJ2-4	CASSHRAYTGIKNIQYF	TGCGCCAGCAGCCACCGCGCTTATACAGGGATCAAAAACATTCAGTACTTC
.	16	TRBV6-5	.	TRBJ2-5	CASSSRGTHRGETQYF	TGTGCCAGCAGTTCGCGGGGCACCCACCGGGGTGAGACCCAGTACTTC
.	13	TRBV5-4	once	TRBJ2-3	CASSLDFTDTQYF	TGTGCCAGCAGCTTGGACTTCACAGATACGCAGTATTTT
TRBD1	12	TRBV25-1	.	TRBJ2-5	CASSGQGVDQYF	TGTGCCAGCAGTGGACAGGGGGTAGACCAGTACTTC
.	15	TRBV10-1	.	TRBJ1-1	CASSESPGLNTEAFF	TGCGCCAGCAGTGAGTCACCGGGTCTGAACACTGAAGCTTTCTTT
TRBD2	14	TRBV7-6	.	TRBJ2-3	CASSQLAGSDTQYF	TGTGCCAGCAGCCAGCTAGCGGGGTCCGATACGCAGTATTTT
TRBD1	17	TRBV7-9	.	TRBJ1-1	CASSSRTGWGPDTEAFF	TGTGCCAGCAGCTCTAGGACAGGGTGGGGGCCGGACACTGAAGCTTTCTTT
.	12	TRBV7-2	.	TRBJ1-1	CASSLLGTSAFF	TGTGCCAGCAGCTTGCTGGGGACTAGCGCTTTCTTT
.	15	TRBV5-1	.	TRBJ1-2	CASSLDGQSNYGYTF	TGCGCCAGCAGCTTGGATGGACAGTCAAACTATGGCTACACCTTC
TRBD1	15	TRBV19	.	TRBJ1-5	CASRTDRGGNQPQHF	TGTGCCAGTAGAACGGACAGGGGTGGCAATCAGCCCCAGCATTTT
TRBD1	16	TRBV6-1	.	TRBJ1-6	CASSGGGAGYNSPLHF	TGTGCCAGCAGTGGAGGGGGCGCGGGGTATAATTCACCCCTCCACTTT
.	17	TRBV27	once	TRBJ2-2	CASSLSYAGLNTGELFF	TGTGCCAGCAGTTTATCATACGCGGGACTTAACACCGGGGAGCTGTTTTTT
.	12	TRBV29-1	.	TRBJ1-4	CSVEGPREELFF	TGCAGCGTTGAAGGGCCCAGGGAGGAACTGTTTTTT
TRBD2	15	TRBV5-1	.	TRBJ2-5	CASSSGSGARETQYF	TGCGCCAGCAGCTCCGGGAGCGGGGCTAGAGAGACCCAGTACTTC
TRBD1	16	TRBV5-1	.	TRBJ2-7	CASSLRTGGGLYEQYF	TGCGCCAGCAGCCTAAGAACAGGGGGAGGTCTCTACGAGCAGTACTTC
.	15	TRBV15	.	TRBJ2-7	CATSRDWQGSYEQYF	TGTGCCACCAGCAGAGATTGGCAGGGATCCTACGAGCAGTACTTC
.	14	TRBV19	.	TRBJ1-5	CASSIPQRRGPQHF	TGTGCCAGTAGTATCCCCCAGCGACGTGGGCCCCAGCATTTT
.	14	TRBV5-1	few	TRBJ1-1	CASRQRNMNTEAFF	TGCGCCAGCCGACAAAGAAACATGAACACTGAAGCTTTCTTT
TRBD1	11	TRBV30	.	TRBJ2-7	CAWMTGNEQYF	TGTGCCTGGATGACAGGGAACGAGCAGTACTTC
.	16	TRBV6-5	.	TRBJ1-2	CASSYSIAGGGRGYTF	TGTGCCAGCAGTTACTCGATAGCTGGGGGCGGTCGCGGCTACACCTTC
.	14	TRBV7-2	once	TRBJ1-1	CASSLGLHRTEAFF	TGTGCCAGCAGCTTAGGTTTACATAGGACAGAAGCTTTCTTT
TRBD2	15	TRBV7-9	.	TRBJ2-1	CASSRKRGNYNEQFF	TGTGCCAGCAGCCGGAAGCGGGGGAACTACAATGAGCAGTTCTTC
TRBD1	14	TRBV18	few	TRBJ2-1	CASSGTGYYNEQFF	TGTGCCAGCTCGGGGACAGGGTACTACAATGAGCAGTTCTTC
.	17	TRBV7-9	.	TRBJ1-5	CASSLAYGGIDNQPQHF	TGTGCCAGCAGCTTAGCCTACGGGGGAATTGACAATCAGCCCCAGCATTTT
TRBD1	16	TRBV5-4	.	TRBJ1-5	CASSLAGQGSNQPQHF	TGTGCCAGCAGCTTGGCCGGACAGGGAAGCAATCAGCCCCAGCATTTT
.	15	TRBV27	.	TRBJ2-7	CASSLYGDTGYEQYF	TGTGCCAGCAGTTTATATGGGGACACGGGCTACGAGCAGTACTTC
TRBD1	17	TRBV7-2	.	TRBJ1-5	CASSLAAGGYSNQPQHF	TGTGCCAGCAGCTTAGCGGCAGGGGGTTATAGCAATCAGCCCCAGCATTTT
.	14	TRBV19	.	TRBJ2-1	CASSIQGQNNEQFF	TGTGCCAGTAGTATCCAGGGTCAAAACAATGAGCAGTTCTTC
.	14	TRBV9	.	TRBJ2-7	CASSVEGGTYEQYF	TGTGCCAGCAGCGTAGAAGGGGGAACCTACGAGCAGTACTTC
TRBD1	14	TRBV11-2	.	TRBJ1-2	CASSSTGGGYGYTF	TGTGCCAGCAGCTCTACAGGGGGCGGCTATGGCTACACCTTC
TRBD1	14	TRBV7-9	.	TRBJ1-2	CASSSDRGFYGYTF	TGTGCCAGCAGCTCCGACAGGGGCTTCTATGGCTACACCTTC
.	14	TRBV19	.	TRBJ2-3	CASTPGTRTDTQYF	TGTGCCAGTACCCCAGGGACTCGCACAGATACGCAGTATTTT
TRBD2	14	TRBV10-1	.	TRBJ2-1	CASSRGGNLNEQFF	TGCGCCAGCTCCCGGGGAGGGAACCTCAATGAGCAGTTCTTC
.	12	TRBV6-5	.	TRBJ1-6	CATKDGNSPLHF	TGTGCCACCAAAGACGGGAATTCACCCCTCCACTTT
TRBD1	15	TRBV29-1	.	TRBJ1-5	CSVDLNRGRNQPQHF	TGCAGCGTTGACTTAAACAGGGGCCGAAATCAGCCCCAGCATTTT
.	14	TRBV11-3	once	TRBJ1-1	CASSLSGENTEAFF	TGTGCCAGCAGCTTATCAGGGGAGAACACTGAAGCTTTCTTT
.	11	TRBV28	.	TRBJ1-2	CASQANYGYTF	TGTGCCAGTCAGGCTAACTATGGCTACACCTTC
.	14	TRBV5-4	.	TRBJ2-5	CASSLAGSQETQYF	TGTGCCAGCAGCTTGGCCGGGAGCCAAGAGACCCAGTACTTC
TRBD1	15	TRBV19	.	TRBJ1-2	CASSPRDRGGYGYTF	TGTGCCAGTAGTCCCCGGGACAGGGGTGGCTATGGCTACACCTTC
.	12	TRBV19	.	TRBJ1-2	CATHREPYGYTF	TGTGCCACCCACAGGGAACCCTATGGCTACACCTTC
.	15	TRBV7-2	.	TRBJ1-5	CASSLSSGGWQPQHF	TGTGCCAGCAGCTTATCTTCGGGGGGCTGGCAGCCCCAGCATTTT
TRBD1	17	TRBV5-1	.	TRBJ2-2	CASSFPRQGTNTGELFF	TGCGCCAGCAGCTTCCCCCGACAGGGAACGAACACCGGGGAGCTGTTTTTT
TRBD1	14	TRBV5-1	.	TRBJ1-2	CASSIGQGDYGYTF	TGCGCCAGCAGCATCGGACAGGGAGACTATGGCTACACCTTC
.	15	TRBV9	.	TRBJ2-2	CASSVEYWNTGELFF	TGTGCCAGCAGCGTAGAATATTGGAACACCGGGGAGCTGTTTTTT
.	14	TRBV2	.	TRBJ2-7	CAITGGASSYEQYF	TGTGCCATAACAGGTGGGGCGAGCTCCTACGAGCAGTACTTC
TRBD1	16	TRBV11-3	.	TRBJ2-1	CASTRLIAGGMHEQFF	TGTGCCAGCACTAGGCTCATTGCAGGGGGCATGCATGAGCAGTTCTTC
TRBD1	12	TRBV11-2	few	TRBJ1-1	CASSLQGLEAFF	TGTGCCAGCAGCCTACAGGGGCTTGAAGCTTTCTTT
TRBD1	13	TRBV6-1	.	TRBJ1-5	CASSVDRGQPQHF	TGTGCCAGCAGTGTCGACAGGGGCCAGCCCCAGCATTTT
TRBD1	16	TRBV10-3	.	TRBJ2-1	CAISEVLAGGNDEQFF	TGTGCCATCAGTGAGGTTTTGGCAGGGGGCAACGATGAGCAGTTCTTC
TRBD2	16	TRBV9	.	TRBJ2-3	CASSELAGGSTDTQYF	TGTGCCAGCAGCGAACTAGCGGGGGGAAGCACAGATACGCAGTATTTT
TRBD1	15	TRBV19	.	TRBJ2-3	CASSIVWTGGDTQYF	TGTGCCAGTAGTATAGTCTGGACAGGGGGAGATACGCAGTATTTT
.	14	TRBV11-3	.	TRBJ1-1	CASSRRQDNTEAFF	TGTGCCAGCAGCCGACGACAGGATAACACTGAAGCTTTCTTT
TRBD2	19	TRBV4-2	.	TRBJ2-1	CASTEGEGLAGGRGNEQFF	TGTGCCAGCACCGAAGGGGAGGGCCTAGCGGGGGGGCGGGGAAATGAGCAGTTCTTC
TRBD1	14	TRBV29-1	.	TRBJ2-1	CSVVEGAVGNEQFF	TGCAGCGTTGTTGAGGGGGCGGTAGGCAATGAGCAGTTCTTC